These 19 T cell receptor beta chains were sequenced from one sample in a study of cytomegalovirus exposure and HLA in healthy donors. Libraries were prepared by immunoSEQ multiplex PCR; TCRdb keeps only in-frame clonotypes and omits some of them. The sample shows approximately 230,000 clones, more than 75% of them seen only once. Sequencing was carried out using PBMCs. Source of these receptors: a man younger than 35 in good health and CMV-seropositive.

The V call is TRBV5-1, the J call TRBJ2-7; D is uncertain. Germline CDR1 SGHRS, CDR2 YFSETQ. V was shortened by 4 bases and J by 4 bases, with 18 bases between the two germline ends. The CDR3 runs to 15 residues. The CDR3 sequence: CASSDRWDPKYEQYF. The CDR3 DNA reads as TGCGCCAGCAGCGATCGTTGGGATCCCAAGTACGAGCAGTACTTC.

The CDR3 DNA reads TGTGCCAGCAGTGAGACGAGGACAGGCCAGAAGAACACTGAAGCTTTCTTT. It is translated as CASSETRTGQKNTEAFF. The rearrangement uses TRBV2 and TRBJ1-1; 7 bases agree with TRBD1. Losses at the gene ends were 3 bases for V and 1 base for J; bases not matched to a gene: 11. Per germline, CDR1 SNHLY and CDR2 FYNNEI. The CDR3 spans 17 residues.

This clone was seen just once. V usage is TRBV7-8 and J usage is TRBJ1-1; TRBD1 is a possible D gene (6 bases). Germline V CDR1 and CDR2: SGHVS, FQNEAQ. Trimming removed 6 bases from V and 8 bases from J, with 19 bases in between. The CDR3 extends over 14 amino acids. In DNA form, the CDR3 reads TGTGCCAGCAGGGACGTCCGAGGGGGTAGGGAAGCTTTCTTT. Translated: CASRDVRGGREAFF.

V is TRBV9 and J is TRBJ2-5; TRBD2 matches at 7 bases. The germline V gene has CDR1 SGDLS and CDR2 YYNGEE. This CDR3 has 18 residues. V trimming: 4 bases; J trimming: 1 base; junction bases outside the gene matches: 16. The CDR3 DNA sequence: TGTGCCAGCAGCACATCTAGCGGAATAGAGACACTCCAAGAGACCCAGTACTTC. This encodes CASSTSSGIETLQETQYF.

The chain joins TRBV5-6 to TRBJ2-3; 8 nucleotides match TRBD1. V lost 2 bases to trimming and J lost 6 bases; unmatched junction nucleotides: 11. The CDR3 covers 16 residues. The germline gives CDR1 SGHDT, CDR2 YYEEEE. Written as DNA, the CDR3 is TGTGCCAGCAGCTTATCTCTACAGGGGGTAATGGATACGCAGTATTTT. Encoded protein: CASSLSLQGVMDTQYF.

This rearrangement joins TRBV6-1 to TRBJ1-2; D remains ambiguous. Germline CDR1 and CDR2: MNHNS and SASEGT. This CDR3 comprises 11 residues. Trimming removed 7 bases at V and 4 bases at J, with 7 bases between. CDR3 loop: CASTSGYGYTF. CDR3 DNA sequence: TGTGCCAGCACATCAGGCTATGGCTACACCTTC.

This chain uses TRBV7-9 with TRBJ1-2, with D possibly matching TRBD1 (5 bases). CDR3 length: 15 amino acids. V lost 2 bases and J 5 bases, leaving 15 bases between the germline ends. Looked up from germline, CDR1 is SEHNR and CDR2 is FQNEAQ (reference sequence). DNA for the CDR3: TGTGCCAGCAGCTTAAGCAGTCGGGACGGGTATGGCTACACCTTC. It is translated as CASSLSSRDGYGYTF.

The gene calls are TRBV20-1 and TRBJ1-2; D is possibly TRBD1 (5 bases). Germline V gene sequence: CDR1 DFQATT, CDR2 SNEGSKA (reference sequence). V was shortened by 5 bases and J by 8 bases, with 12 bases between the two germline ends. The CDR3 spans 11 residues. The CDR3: CSAPYGGGYTF. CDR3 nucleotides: TGCAGTGCTCCTTACGGGGGGGGCTACACCTTC.

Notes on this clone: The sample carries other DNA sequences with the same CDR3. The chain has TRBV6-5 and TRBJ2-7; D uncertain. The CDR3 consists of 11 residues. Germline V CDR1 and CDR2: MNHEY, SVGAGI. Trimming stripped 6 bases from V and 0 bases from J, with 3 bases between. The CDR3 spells CASRTSYEQYF. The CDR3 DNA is TGTGCCAGCAGGACCTCCTACGAGCAGTACTTC.

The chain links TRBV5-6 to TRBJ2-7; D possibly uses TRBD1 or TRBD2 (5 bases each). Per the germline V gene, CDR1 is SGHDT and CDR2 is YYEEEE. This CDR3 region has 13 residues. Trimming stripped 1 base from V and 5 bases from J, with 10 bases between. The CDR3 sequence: CASSLRGVDEQYF. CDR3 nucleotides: TGTGCCAGCAGCTTGAGAGGGGTGGACGAGCAGTACTTC.

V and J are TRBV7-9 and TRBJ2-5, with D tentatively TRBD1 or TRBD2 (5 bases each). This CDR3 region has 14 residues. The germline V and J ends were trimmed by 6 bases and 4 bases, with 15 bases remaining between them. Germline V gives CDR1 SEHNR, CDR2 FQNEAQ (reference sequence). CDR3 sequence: CASSSRGGGETQYF. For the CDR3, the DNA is TGTGCCAGCAGTTCTAGGGGTGGGGGAGAGACCCAGTACTTC.

CDR3 DNA: TGTGCCAGCAGCTTAGATTGGCTAGCGGGAGATACGCAGTATTTT. It yields the protein CASSLDWLAGDTQYF. The chain recombines TRBV11-2 with TRBJ2-3; 8 positions agree with TRBD2. The CDR3 runs to 15 residues. CDR1 and CDR2 (germline): SGHAT, FQNNGV. After removal of 0 bases from V and 5 bases from J, the junction contained 4 bases not matched to a gene.

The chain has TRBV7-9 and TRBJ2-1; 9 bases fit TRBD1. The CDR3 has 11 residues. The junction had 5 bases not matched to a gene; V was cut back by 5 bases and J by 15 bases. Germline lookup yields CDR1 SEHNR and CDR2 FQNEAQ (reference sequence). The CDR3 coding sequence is TGTGCCAGCAGCCCCGGGACAGGGCTGTTCTTC. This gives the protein CASSPGTGLFF.

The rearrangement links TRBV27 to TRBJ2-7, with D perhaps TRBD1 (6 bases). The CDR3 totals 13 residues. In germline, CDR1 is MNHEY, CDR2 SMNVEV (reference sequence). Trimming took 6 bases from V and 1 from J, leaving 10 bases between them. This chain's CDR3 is CASSPGDSYEQYF. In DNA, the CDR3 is TGTGCCAGCAGCCCAGGGGATTCCTACGAGCAGTACTTC.

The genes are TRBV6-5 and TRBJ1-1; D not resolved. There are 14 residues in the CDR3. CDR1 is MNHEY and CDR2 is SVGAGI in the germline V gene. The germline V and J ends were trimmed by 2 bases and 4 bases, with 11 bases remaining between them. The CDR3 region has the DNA TGTGCCAGCAGTTACGACACCGGAGGCACTGAAGCTTTCTTT. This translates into CASSYDTGGTEAFF.

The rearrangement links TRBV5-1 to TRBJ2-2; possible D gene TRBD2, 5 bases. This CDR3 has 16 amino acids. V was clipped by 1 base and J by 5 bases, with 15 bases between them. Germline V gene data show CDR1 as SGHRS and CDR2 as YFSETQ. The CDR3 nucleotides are TGCGCCAGCAGCTTGTCTGCTAGCCGGAGTACCGGGGAGCTGTTTTTT. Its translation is CASSLSASRSTGELFF.

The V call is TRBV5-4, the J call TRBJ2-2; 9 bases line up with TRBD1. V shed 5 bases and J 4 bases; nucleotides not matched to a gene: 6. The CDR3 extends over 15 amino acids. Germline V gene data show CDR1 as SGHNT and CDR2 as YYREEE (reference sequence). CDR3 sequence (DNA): TGTGCCAGCAGTCGGACAGGGGCTCGCACCGGGGAGCTGTTTTTT. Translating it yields CASSRTGARTGELFF.

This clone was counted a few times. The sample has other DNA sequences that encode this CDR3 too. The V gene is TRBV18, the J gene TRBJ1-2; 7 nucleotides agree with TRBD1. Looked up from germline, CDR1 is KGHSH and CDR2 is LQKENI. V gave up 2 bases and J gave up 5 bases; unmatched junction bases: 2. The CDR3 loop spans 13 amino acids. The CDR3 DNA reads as TGTGCCAGCTCACCAAGACAGGGATATGGCTACACCTTC. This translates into CASSPRQGYGYTF.

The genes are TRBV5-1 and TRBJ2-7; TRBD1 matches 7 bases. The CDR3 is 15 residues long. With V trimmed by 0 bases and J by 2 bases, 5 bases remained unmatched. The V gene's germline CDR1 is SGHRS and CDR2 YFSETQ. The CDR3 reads CASSLAGTVPYEQYF. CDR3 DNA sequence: TGCGCCAGCAGCTTGGCCGGGACAGTACCCTACGAGCAGTACTTC.